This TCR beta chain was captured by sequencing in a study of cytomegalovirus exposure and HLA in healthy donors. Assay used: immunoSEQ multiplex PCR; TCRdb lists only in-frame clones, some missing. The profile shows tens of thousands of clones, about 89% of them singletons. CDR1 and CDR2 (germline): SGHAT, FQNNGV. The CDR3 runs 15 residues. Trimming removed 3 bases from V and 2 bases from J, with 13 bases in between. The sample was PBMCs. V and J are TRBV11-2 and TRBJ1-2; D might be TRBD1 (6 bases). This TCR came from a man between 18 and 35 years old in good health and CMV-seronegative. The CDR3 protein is CASSLLDRRNYGYTF. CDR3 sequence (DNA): TGTGCCAGCAGCTTGCTGGACAGAAGAAACTATGGCTACACCTTC.